The 2 T cell receptor beta chains in this list originate from one sample, sequenced in a study of spatial heterogeneity in lung cancer. TCRdb recomputed calls from the 5' RACE reads with MiXCR, one row per CDR3 protein. The repertoire holds some 14,000 distinct CDR3 sequences, with 5% to 6% as singletons. Indicated time point: sample taken at primary tumor resection. The input material, whole RNA from tumor, nontumor lung or frozen PBMC, was sequenced unsorted. Sequencing used lung tumor tissue, obtained at surgery. Receptor source: a human donor with early-stage non-small cell lung cancer.

This clonotype was found many times. This beta chain slipped into a library made for alpha chains as a stray read, so its size is not meaningful. The chain has TRBV6-2 or TRBV6-3 and TRBJ2-6; tentative D call: TRBD1 (6 bases). The germline V gene has CDR1 MNHEY and CDR2 SVGEGT. CDR3 length: 15 amino acids. The V gene lost 5 bases and the J gene lost 0 bases, with 8 bases spanning the gap. Here the CDR3 DNA reads TGTGCCAGCAGTCAGGGGCACTCTGGGGCCAACGTCCTGACTTTC. Translated, it gives CASSQGHSGANVLTF.

Ten or more counts support this clonotype. This beta chain is an off-target read within a library intended for alpha chains, so its frequency means little. The genes are TRBV5-6 and TRBJ1-2, with TRBD1 as a possible D gene (5 bases). Germline CDR1 reads SGHDT; CDR2 reads YYEEEE. V dropped 4 bases and J dropped 4 bases, with 20 bases sitting between them. CDR3 size: 16 residues. CDR3 nucleotide sequence: TGTGCCAGCAGCCCGCCCGTGGGCAGGGCGCGCTATGGCTACACCTTC. Translating it yields CASSPPVGRARYGYTF.